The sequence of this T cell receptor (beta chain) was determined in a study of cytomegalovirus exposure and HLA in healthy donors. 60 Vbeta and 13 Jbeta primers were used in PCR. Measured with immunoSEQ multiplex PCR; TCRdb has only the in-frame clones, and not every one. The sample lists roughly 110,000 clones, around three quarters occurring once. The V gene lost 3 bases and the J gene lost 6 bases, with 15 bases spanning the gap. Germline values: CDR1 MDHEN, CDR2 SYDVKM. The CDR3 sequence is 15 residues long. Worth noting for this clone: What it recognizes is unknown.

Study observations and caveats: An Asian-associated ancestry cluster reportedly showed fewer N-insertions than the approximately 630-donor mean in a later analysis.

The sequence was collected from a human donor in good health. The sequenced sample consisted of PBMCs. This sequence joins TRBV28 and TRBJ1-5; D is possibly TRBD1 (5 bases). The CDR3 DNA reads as TGTGCCAGCAGTTTGCCCGCAGGGATCGGTCAGCCCCAGCATTTT. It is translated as CASSLPAGIGQPQHF.